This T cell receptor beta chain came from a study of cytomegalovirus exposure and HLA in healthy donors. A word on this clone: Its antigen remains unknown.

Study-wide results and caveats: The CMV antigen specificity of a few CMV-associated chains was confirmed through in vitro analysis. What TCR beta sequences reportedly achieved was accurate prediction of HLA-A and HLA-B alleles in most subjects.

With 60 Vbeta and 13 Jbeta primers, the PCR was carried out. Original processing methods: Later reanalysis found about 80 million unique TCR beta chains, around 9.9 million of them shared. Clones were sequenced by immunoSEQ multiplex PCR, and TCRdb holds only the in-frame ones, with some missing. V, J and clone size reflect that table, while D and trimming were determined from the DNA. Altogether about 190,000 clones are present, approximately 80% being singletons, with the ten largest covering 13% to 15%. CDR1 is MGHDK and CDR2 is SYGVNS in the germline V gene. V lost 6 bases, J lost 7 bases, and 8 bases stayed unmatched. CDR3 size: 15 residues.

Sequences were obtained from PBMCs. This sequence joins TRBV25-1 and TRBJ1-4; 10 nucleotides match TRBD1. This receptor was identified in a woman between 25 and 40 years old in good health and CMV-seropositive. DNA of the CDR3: TGTGCCAGCAGGCCCGGGACAGGGGAAAGTGAAAAACTGTTTTTT. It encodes CASRPGTGESEKLFF.